These 16 T cell receptor beta chains originate from one sample sequenced in a study of OX40 agonist ivuxolimab in advanced cancers. Method: immunoSEQ multiplex PCR; TCRdb's copy keeps in-frame clones and lacks some. The table has 16,000 or so clones, around 70% seen once. Sequencing was performed on CD4+ or CD8+ T cells sorted from blood, taken in a trial of the OX40 agonist ivuxolimab. The receptors were gathered from an adult with an advanced solid tumor such as melanoma, head and neck, liver or kidney cancer.

On this clone itself: At one of its ends the junction is not consistent with the germline gene, which may arise from a read error. The CDR3 sequence is CASSLTMSTDTQYF. CDR3 sequence (DNA): TGTGCTAGCAGCTTAACAATGTCCACAGATACGCAGTATTTT. The gene calls are TRBV7-7 and TRBJ2-3, with D unresolved. The germline V gene has CDR1 SSHAT and CDR2 FNYEAQ (reference sequence). This CDR3 spans 14 amino acids.

The chain links TRBV7-9 to TRBJ2-1; 8 bases fit TRBD2. Germline V gene lookup returns CDR1 SEHNR and CDR2 FQNEAQ (reference sequence). The CDR3 consists of 16 residues. Losses at the gene ends were 5 bases for V and 3 bases for J; bases not matched to a gene: 9. The CDR3 loop reads CASSPWVTSGYNEQFF. The CDR3 nucleotides read TGTGCCAGCAGCCCCTGGGTAACTAGCGGCTACAATGAGCAGTTCTTC.

This chain links TRBV9 with TRBJ2-1; D may be TRBD1 (6 bases). V was trimmed by 3 bases and J by 7 bases, leaving 8 bases between them. This CDR3 has 12 amino acids. Germline assignment: CDR1 SGDLS and CDR2 YYNGEE. The CDR3 protein is CASSATGNEQFF. The CDR3 nucleotides are TGTGCCAGCAGCGCGACAGGAAATGAGCAGTTCTTC.

The V call is TRBV13, the J call TRBJ1-1; D is ambiguous. CDR3 size: 14 residues. Between the trimmed V and J ends, which lost 1 base and 4 bases, there was a span of 10 bases. In germline, CDR1 is PRHDT, CDR2 FYEKMQ (reference sequence). The CDR3 protein is CASSLVRTGTEAFF. CDR3 sequence (DNA): TGTGCCAGCAGCTTAGTCAGAACGGGCACTGAAGCTTTCTTT.

The chain has TRBV5-1 and TRBJ2-1; TRBD2 agrees at 9 bases. The CDR3 is 15 residues long. CDR1 is SGHRS, CDR2 YFSETQ, per germline. After removal of 0 bases from V and 4 bases from J, the junction contained 2 bases not matched to a gene. The CDR3 reads CASSLGLAVYNEQFF. Here the CDR3 DNA reads TGCGCCAGCAGCTTGGGACTAGCGGTGTACAATGAGCAGTTCTTC.

This clone was detected once. The rearrangement links TRBV4-1 to TRBJ2-2; D not resolved. CDR1 and CDR2 from the germline V gene are MGHRA and YSYEKL. The CDR3 extends over 13 amino acids. The ends were cut back, 0 bases at V and 7 bases at J, with 6 bases in the middle. The CDR3 DNA follows: TGCGCCAGCAGCCAAGAGGGCGGCGGGGAGCTGTTTTTT. It codes for CASSQEGGGELFF.

The genes are TRBV7-9 and TRBJ2-7; D is perhaps TRBD2 (6 bases). CDR1 SEHNR and CDR2 FQNEAQ come from the germline V gene (reference sequence). The CDR3 is made up of 12 amino acids. V dropped 6 bases and J dropped 5 bases, with 11 bases sitting between them. CDR3 sequence reads: CASRGPGDEQYF. CDR3 in DNA: TGTGCCAGCAGGGGGCCGGGGGACGAGCAGTACTTC.

As concerns this clone: The junction shows a germline mismatch at one end, possibly a read error. V and J are TRBV7-7 and TRBJ2-2, with TRBD2 identical over 12 bases. Germline V gives CDR1 SSHAT, CDR2 FNYEAQ (reference sequence). The CDR3 consists of 16 residues. This chain's CDR3 is CASSSGLAGNTGELFF. The CDR3 DNA follows: TGTGCTAGCAGCTCGGGACTAGCGGGTAACACCGGGGAGCTGTTTTTT.

The J gene is TRBJ1-1, the V gene TRBV7-6; no firm D call. The CDR3 is 14 residues long. Germline V lookup: CDR1 SGHVS, CDR2 FNYEAQ. V lost 1 base, J lost 2 bases, and 8 bases lay in between. The CDR3 nucleotides are TGTGCCAGCAGCTTAGTCGGGATCAACACTGAAGCTTTCTTT. Translation gives CASSLVGINTEAFF.

The V call is TRBV5-1, the J call TRBJ2-2; no definite D call. V lost 0 bases and J lost 5, with 17 bases in between. CDR1 is SGHRS and CDR2 is YFSETQ in the germline V gene. CDR3 size: 17 residues. The CDR3 protein is CASSLVWEQPKTGELFF. DNA for the CDR3: TGCGCCAGCAGCTTGGTTTGGGAACAGCCTAAGACCGGGGAGCTGTTTTTT.

The rearrangement uses TRBV2 and TRBJ2-2, with TRBD2 matching over 14 bases. CDR3 length: 22 amino acids. Germline CDR1 reads SNHLY; CDR2 reads FYNNEI. J was trimmed by 3 bases and V by 3 bases; bases with no gene match: 18. CDR3 residues: CASSDPTGTSGRALMDTGELFF. The DNA for the CDR3 is TGTGCCAGCAGTGACCCGACCGGGACTAGCGGGAGAGCATTGATGGACACCGGGGAGCTGTTTTTT.

The chain employs TRBV5-1 and TRBJ2-7, with 7 nucleotides matching TRBD2. Trimming at V came to 2 bases and at J to 1 base, leaving 6 bases not matched to a gene. The CDR3 consists of 15 residues. Germline-derived CDR1 and CDR2 are SGHRS and YFSETQ. In nucleotides, the CDR3 is TGCGCCAGCAGCTTCTCGCGGGAGAATTCCTACGAGCAGTACTTC. This translates into CASSFSRENSYEQYF.

The chain carries TRBV7-9 and TRBJ2-7; possibly TRBD2 for D (6 bases). The CDR3 is 16 amino acids. Germline V gene lookup returns CDR1 SEHNR and CDR2 FQNEAQ (reference sequence). Trimming took off 5 bases at V and 0 bases at J, with 17 bases between the two ends. CDR3 nucleotides: TGTGCCAGCAGCCCTCTTTTGGTGGGAGGCTCCTACGAGCAGTACTTC. It encodes CASSPLLVGGSYEQYF.

This clone was seen just once. CDR3: CASSEGQTYEQYF. CDR3 coding DNA: TGTGCCAGCAGTGAAGGACAGACCTACGAGCAGTACTTC. The V call is TRBV6-1, the J call TRBJ2-7, with D tentatively TRBD1 (5 bases). The CDR3 is made up of 13 amino acids. The germline V and J ends were trimmed by 1 base and 2 bases, with 6 bases remaining between them. Germline-derived CDR1 and CDR2 are MNHNS and SASEGT.

There are many counts of this clone. This chain connects TRBV7-9 to TRBJ2-3, with no clear D. Germline lookup yields CDR1 SEHNR and CDR2 FQNEAQ (reference sequence). CDR3 length: 11 residues. The V gene lost 11 bases and the J gene lost 3 bases, with 9 bases spanning the gap. In DNA, the CDR3 is TGTGCCTCCTACGGTACAGATACGCAGTATTTT. Its translation is CASYGTDTQYF.

This clone is labeled as medium-sized (0.01 to 0.1%). The chain combines TRBV16 with TRBJ2-7; maybe TRBD2 (6 bases). This CDR3 spans 13 amino acids. Per germline, CDR1 KGHSY and CDR2 FQNENV. With 3 bases removed from V and 3 bases from J, the gap between germline ends came to 9 bases. The CDR3 DNA reads TGTGCCAGCAGCCACGGGGGACTCTACGAGCAGTACTTC. Translated, it gives CASSHGGLYEQYF.